Listed here are 24 T cell receptor beta chains from one sample, sequenced in a study of identical twins. TCRdb reprocessed the 5' RACE reads via MiXCR and lists one record per CDR3 protein. The sample holds roughly 690,000 distinct CDR3 sequences, 6.1% seen once. The material sequenced was naive T cells sorted from blood. The receptors come from a young man in good health.

In its sample, this clonotype was seen once. In this CDR3 the conserved last residue, phenylalanine or tryptophan, is missing, so a read error is likely. The rearrangement links TRBV20-1 to TRBJ1-2; TRBD1 matches 9 bases. V shed 4 bases, J shed 7 bases, and the junction held 7 bases outside the gene matches. Germline loops: CDR1 DFQATT, CDR2 SNEGSKA (reference sequence). The CDR3 sequence is 13 residues long. The CDR3 bases are TGCAGTGCTAAGGGGACAGGGCGGCTTGGCTACACCTGC. Translated: CSAKGTGRLGYTC.

The chain recombines TRBV7-6 with TRBJ2-1, with 8 positions matching TRBD2. Germline V gene lookup returns CDR1 SGHVS and CDR2 FNYEAQ. With V trimmed by 0 bases and J by 9 bases, 7 bases remained unmatched. This CDR3 is 15 amino acids long. The CDR3 DNA sequence: TGTGCCAGCAGCTTAGCAGGTCGGGAGGGTAGTGAGCAGTTCTTC. This sequence encodes CASSLAGREGSEQFF.

The sample holds many counts of this clonotype. The chain recombines TRBV12-3 or TRBV12-4 with TRBJ1-5, with TRBD1 identical over 7 bases. The CDR3 is 15 residues long. V gave up 0 bases and J gave up 1 base; unmatched junction bases: 0. The CDR3 nucleotides read TGTGCCAGCAGTTTAGCGGGACAGAGCAATCAGCCCCAGCATTTT. Amino acids: CASSLAGQSNQPQHF.

This clonotype was counted ten times or more. The chain carries TRBV4-2 and TRBJ2-1; no clear D gene. CDR3 size: 14 residues. Germline V CDR1 and CDR2: LGHNA, YNFKEQ. V shed 0 bases and J shed 6 bases, with 9 bases lying between them. The CDR3 region has the DNA TGTGCCAGCAGCCAAGATCTAAGCTCCAATGAGCAGTTCTTC. Translated, it gives CASSQDLSSNEQFF.

The sample holds a few counts of this clonotype. The V call is TRBV20-1, the J call TRBJ2-5; D gene uncertain. The germline V gene has CDR1 DFQATT and CDR2 SNEGSKA (reference sequence). The CDR3 consists of 12 residues. V shed 0 bases and J shed 5 bases, with 7 bases lying between them. The CDR3 DNA follows: TGCAGTGCTAGAGACCCCACTGAGACCCAGTACTTC. Translation gives CSARDPTETQYF.

This clonotype was counted only a few times. V is TRBV11-2 and J is TRBJ2-2; D remains unclear. Germline CDR1 reads SGHAT; CDR2 reads FQNNGV. This CDR3 is built from 14 residues. Trimming shortened V by 6 bases and J by 1 base, and 9 bases separated the two germline ends. CDR3 residues: CASRESQNTGELFF. In nucleotides, the CDR3 is TGTGCCAGCAGAGAAAGTCAGAACACCGGGGAGCTGTTTTTT.

The chain combines TRBV7-6 with TRBJ2-1; 11 bases match TRBD2. V lost 5 bases, J lost 2 bases, and 11 bases stayed unmatched. Germline CDR1 is SGHVS and CDR2 is FNYEAQ. The CDR3 sequence is 18 residues long. CDR3 bases: TGTGCCAGCAGCCCACAGATGGGACTAGCGGATACCTACAATGAGCAGTTCTTC. This codes for CASSPQMGLADTYNEQFF.

There are many counts of this clonotype. The chain is built from TRBV7-2 and TRBJ2-5; D is perhaps TRBD2 (6 bases). Germline CDR1 reads SGHTA; CDR2 reads FQGNSA. The CDR3 contains 14 residues. Trimming shortened V by 5 bases and J by 4 bases, and 14 bases separated the two germline ends. The CDR3 spells CASSLSSVGETQYF. CDR3 DNA sequence: TGTGCCAGCAGCCTCTCTAGCGTTGGAGAGACCCAGTACTTC.

This clonotype has a handful of counts. The chain carries TRBV6-1 and TRBJ2-7; D gene uncertain. The V and J ends lost 8 bases and 0 bases respectively, with 11 bases between them. Germline V gene lookup returns CDR1 MNHNS and CDR2 SASEGT. This CDR3 has 13 amino acids. DNA for the CDR3: TGTGCCAGCGCGTCCCGGGTCTCCTACGAGCAGTACTTC. This translates into CASASRVSYEQYF.

This clonotype was observed many times. The J gene is TRBJ2-1, the V gene TRBV5-1, with 12 bases identical to TRBD2. Germline values: CDR1 SGHRS, CDR2 YFSETQ. The V and J ends lost 0 bases and 4 bases, in that order; junction bases with no gene match: 5. The CDR3 totals 17 residues. CDR3 protein: CASSLALAGGVYNEQFF. CDR3 bases: TGCGCCAGCAGCTTGGCCCTAGCGGGAGGGGTATACAATGAGCAGTTCTTC.

This clonotype was recorded at least ten times. The V gene is TRBV5-1, the J gene TRBJ2-3; the D call may be TRBD1 or TRBD2 (5 bases each). Germline lookup yields CDR1 SGHRS and CDR2 YFSETQ. The CDR3 consists of 19 residues. V lost 0 bases and J 0 bases, leaving 20 bases between the germline ends. The CDR3 loop reads CASSLAVPGTFLSTDTQYF. The CDR3 DNA reads TGCGCCAGCAGCTTGGCCGTGCCAGGGACGTTTCTCAGCACAGATACGCAGTATTTT.

In this sample, this clonotype turned up many times. The CDR3 DNA follows: TGCGCCAGCAGTCCTGGACAGACCGGCTATGGCTACACCTTC. Its translation is CASSPGQTGYGYTF. J is TRBJ1-2 and V is TRBV5-1; the D gene is possibly TRBD1 (6 bases). The CDR3 spans 14 residues. Germline CDR1 is SGHRS and CDR2 is YFSETQ. V was cut by 5 bases and J by 4 bases, with 15 bases left in between.

The J gene is TRBJ2-1, the V gene TRBV20-1; tentative D call: TRBD2 (5 bases). The CDR3 runs 14 residues. Trimming shortened V by 3 bases and J by 6 bases, and 15 bases separated the two germline ends. Germline loops: CDR1 DFQATT, CDR2 SNEGSKA (reference sequence). This CDR3 is CSASGLLVGNEQFF. The CDR3 DNA is TGCAGTGCTAGTGGACTTCTGGTCGGCAATGAGCAGTTCTTC.

This clonotype appeared many times. V is TRBV27 and J is TRBJ2-5; 11 positions match TRBD2. Per the germline V gene, CDR1 is MNHEY and CDR2 is SMNVEV (reference sequence). V gave up 5 bases and J gave up 5 bases; unmatched junction bases: 4. CDR3 length equals 14 residues. CDR3 sequence: CASSQLAGVETQYF. The CDR3 DNA sequence: TGTGCCAGCAGTCAACTAGCGGGAGTGGAGACCCAGTACTTC.

Note on this clonotype: One base away lies a much larger clone, so this may be a sequencing read error. The final CDR3 position lacks the conserved phenylalanine or tryptophan, pointing to a likely read error. The chain links TRBV12-3 or TRBV12-4 to TRBJ1-5; tentatively, D is TRBD1 (6 bases). V shed 7 bases and J shed 4 bases, with 14 bases lying between them. This CDR3 is 14 amino acids long. DNA for the CDR3: TGTGCCAGCAACCCGGAGGGGGGAAATCAGCCCCAGCATTTG. Translation gives CASNPEGGNQPQHL.

This clonotype was recorded at least ten times. The chain carries TRBV24-1 and TRBJ2-1; TRBD2 aligns across 7 bases. Germline loops: CDR1 KGHDR, CDR2 SFDVKD. The junction had 0 bases not matched to a gene; V was cut back by 1 base and J by 7 bases. The CDR3 sequence is 13 residues long. CDR3 sequence reads: CATSDFSGNEQFF. CDR3 in DNA: TGTGCCACCAGTGATTTTAGCGGGAATGAGCAGTTCTTC.

This clonotype has at least ten counts. The chain couples TRBV20-1 to TRBJ2-3; 12 bases match TRBD2. CDR1 and CDR2 (germline): DFQATT, SNEGSKA (reference sequence). The CDR3 runs 15 residues. Trimming removed 5 bases from V and 5 bases from J; junction bases left unmatched: 8. CDR3 nucleotide sequence: TGCAGTGCTCCCCTAGCGGGAGGGCCTCAAGATACGCAGTATTTT. Protein sequence: CSAPLAGGPQDTQYF.

This clonotype was counted at least ten times. The chain uses TRBV3-1 and TRBJ1-1; 8 bases align to TRBD1. This CDR3 contains 13 residues. The V segment lost 4 bases and the J segment 4 bases; nucleotides outside the gene matches: 2. CDR1 and CDR2 (germline): LGHDT, YNNKEL (reference sequence). The CDR3 sequence: CASSPDRVTEAFF. As DNA, the CDR3 is TGTGCCAGCAGCCCGGACAGGGTCACTGAAGCTTTCTTT.

This clonotype occurred many times. This chain uses TRBV7-9 with TRBJ2-2; maybe TRBD2 (6 bases). V was trimmed by 5 bases and J by 5 bases, leaving 15 bases between them. CDR1 and CDR2 (germline): SEHNR, FQNEAQ (reference sequence). The CDR3 consists of 15 residues. The CDR3 is CASSPPRLVTGELFF. Here the CDR3 DNA reads TGTGCCAGCAGCCCACCGCGACTAGTAACCGGGGAGCTGTTTTTT.

V and J are TRBV15 and TRBJ2-3, with D maybe TRBD2 (6 bases). Germline-derived CDR1 and CDR2 are LNHNV and YYDKDF (reference sequence). The V and J ends lost 1 base and 3 bases respectively, with 11 bases between them. This CDR3 contains 15 residues. Here the CDR3 reads CATSRAGDPTDTQYF. The CDR3 DNA sequence: TGTGCCACCAGCAGAGCGGGAGATCCGACAGATACGCAGTATTTT.

This clonotype was counted many times. This chain uses TRBV5-1 with TRBJ2-7; a possible D gene is TRBD2 (6 bases). CDR3 length: 15 residues. Per the germline V gene, CDR1 is SGHRS and CDR2 is YFSETQ. The ends were cut back, 6 bases at V and 3 bases at J, with 19 bases in the middle. The CDR3 protein is CASTTQAGSFYEQYF. CDR3 bases: TGCGCCAGCACCACTCAGGCGGGAAGCTTCTACGAGCAGTACTTC.

This clonotype was observed many times. This chain connects TRBV6-1 to TRBJ1-5, with D possibly being TRBD1 (5 bases). This CDR3 region has 14 residues. Germline V gene sequence: CDR1 MNHNS, CDR2 SASEGT. V lost 3 bases, J lost 11 bases, and 17 bases lay in between. DNA for the CDR3: TGTGCCAGCAGTGATATGGCGGGGGAAGGGACCCAGCATTTT. It specifies CASSDMAGEGTQHF.

The rearrangement joins TRBV5-1 to TRBJ2-1; D gene uncertain. CDR3 length: 13 residues. V was shortened by 0 bases and J by 10 bases, with 11 bases between the two germline ends. CDR1 SGHRS and CDR2 YFSETQ come from the germline V gene. The DNA of the CDR3 is TGCGCCAGCAGCTTGGCCGGTAGTGGGGAGCAGTTCTTC. Amino acid sequence: CASSLAGSGEQFF.

This clonotype was seen at least ten times. The V call is TRBV20-1, the J call TRBJ2-7, with 7 bases matching TRBD1. The germline V gene encodes CDR1 DFQATT and CDR2 SNEGSKA (reference sequence). The CDR3 consists of 14 residues. V gave up 2 bases and J gave up 0 bases; unmatched junction bases: 4. The CDR3 spells CSARPGTDSYEQYF. The CDR3 DNA follows: TGCAGTGCTAGACCCGGGACAGACTCCTACGAGCAGTACTTC.